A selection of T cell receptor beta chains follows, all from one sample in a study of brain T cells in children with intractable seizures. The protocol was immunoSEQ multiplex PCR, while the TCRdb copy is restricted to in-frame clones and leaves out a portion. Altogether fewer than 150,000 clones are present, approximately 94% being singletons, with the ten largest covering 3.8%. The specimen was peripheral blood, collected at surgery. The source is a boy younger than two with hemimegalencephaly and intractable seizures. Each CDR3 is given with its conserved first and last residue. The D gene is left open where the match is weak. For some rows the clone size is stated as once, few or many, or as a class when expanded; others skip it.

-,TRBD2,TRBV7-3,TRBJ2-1,TGTGCCAGCAGCTTATATGGGACTAGCGGGAGGAATGAGCAGTTCTTC,CASSLYGTSGRNEQFF
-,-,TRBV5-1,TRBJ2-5,TGCGCCAGCAGCATTCTTCAAGAGACCCAGTACTTC,CASSILQETQYF
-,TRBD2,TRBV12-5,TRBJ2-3,TGTGCTAGTGGTTTGGGTGCCCTTAGCGGGAGAGACACAGATACGCAGTATTTT,CASGLGALSGRDTDTQYF
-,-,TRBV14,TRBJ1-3,TGTGCCAGCAGCCCGCTTTCGGGGGCGCGCGGAAACACCATATATTTT,CASSPLSGARGNTIYF
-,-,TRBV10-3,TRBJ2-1,TGTGCCATCAGTGAGTTGAGGACCCTCTCCTCCTACAATGAGCAGTTCTTC,CAISELRTLSSYNEQFF
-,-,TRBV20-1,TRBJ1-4,TGCAGTGCTAGTCGGGGCGAAAAACTGTTTTTT,CSASRGEKLFF
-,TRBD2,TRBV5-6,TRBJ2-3,TGTGCCAGCAGCCTGAAGCGGGAGGGCCTTACAGATACGCAGTATTTT,CASSLKREGLTDTQYF
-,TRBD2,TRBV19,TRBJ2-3,TGTGCCAGTACTAGCGGGAGGGCCGAGTCCACAGATACGCAGTATTTT,CASTSGRAESTDTQYF
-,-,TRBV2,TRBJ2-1,TGTGCCAGCAGTGATGATTCCTACAATGAGCAGTTCTTC,CASSDDSYNEQFF
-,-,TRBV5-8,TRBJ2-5,TGTGCCAGCAGCTTGCGACTCGGCAGGGGCCAAGAGACCCAGTACTTC,CASSLRLGRGQETQYF
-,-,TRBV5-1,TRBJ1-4,TGCGCCAGCAGCTTGGGTGGGGCCCGACAGGCAAAACTGTTTTTT,CASSLGGARQAKLFF
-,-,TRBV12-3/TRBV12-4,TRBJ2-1,TGTGCCTCATACCGAGGGGGAGAGCAGTTCTTC,CASYRGGEQFF
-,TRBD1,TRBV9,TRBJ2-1,TGTGCCAGCAGCGCCGAGGGACAGGGAAGCAACAATGAGCAGTTCTTC,CASSAEGQGSNNEQFF
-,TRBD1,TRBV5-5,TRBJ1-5,TGTGCCAGCAGCCCAGGGGGCCCTATGGGAGTCCGCCAGCCCCAGCATTTT,CASSPGGPMGVRQPQHF
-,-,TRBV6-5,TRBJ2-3,TGTGCGACCGCGCGGGCAGATACGCAGTATTTT,CATARADTQYF
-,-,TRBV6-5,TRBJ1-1,TGTGCCAGCTCCAGTTCCATGAACACTGAAGCTTTCTTT,CASSSSMNTEAFF
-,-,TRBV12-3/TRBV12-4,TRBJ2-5,TGTGCCAGCAGTTTGTTCATCGTAGAGACCCAGTACTTC,CASSLFIVETQYF
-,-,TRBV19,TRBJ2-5,TGTGCCAGTAGTATAGATCGGGAGACCCAGTACTTC,CASSIDRETQYF
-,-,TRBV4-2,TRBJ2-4,TGTGCCAGCAGCCAAGATGGGGGCCGGCAGCGGACAAACATTCAGTACTTC,CASSQDGGRQRTNIQYF
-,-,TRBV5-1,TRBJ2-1,TGCGCCAGCAGCTTGGACTCGAGCTCCTACAATGAGCAGTTCTTC,CASSLDSSSYNEQFF
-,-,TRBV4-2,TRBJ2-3,TGTGCCAGCAGCCAGACTCGGAGCGCAGATACGCAGTATTTT,CASSQTRSADTQYF
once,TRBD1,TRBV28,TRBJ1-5,TGTGCCAGCAGTCCAGGGGGGAACAATCAGCCCCAGCATTTT,CASSPGGNNQPQHF
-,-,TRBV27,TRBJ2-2,TGTGCCAGCACCATGGGGGGGGAGCTGTTTTTT,CASTMGGELFF
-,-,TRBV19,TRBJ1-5,TGTGCCAGCCAAACAGGAGCTAGCAATCAGCCCCAGCATTTT,CASQTGASNQPQHF
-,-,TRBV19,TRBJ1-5,TGTGCCAGTAGTATCGACAGGATGAGCAATCAGCCCCAGCATTTT,CASSIDRMSNQPQHF
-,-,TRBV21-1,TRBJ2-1,TGTGCCAGCAGAGAGGGACAGCCCTACAATGAGCAGTTCTTC,CASREGQPYNEQFF
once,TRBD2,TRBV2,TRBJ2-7,TGTGCCAGCAGTGAAGCAAGTCCGTTAGCGGGAGCGGGAGAGCAGTACTTC,CASSEASPLAGAGEQYF
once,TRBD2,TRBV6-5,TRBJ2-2,TGTGCCTTATCGACTAGCGGGATACCCACCGGGGAGCTGTTTTTT,CALSTSGIPTGELFF
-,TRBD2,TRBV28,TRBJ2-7,TGTGCCAGCACCCCCATCGGGACTAGCGACGCCTACGAGCAGTACTTC,CASTPIGTSDAYEQYF